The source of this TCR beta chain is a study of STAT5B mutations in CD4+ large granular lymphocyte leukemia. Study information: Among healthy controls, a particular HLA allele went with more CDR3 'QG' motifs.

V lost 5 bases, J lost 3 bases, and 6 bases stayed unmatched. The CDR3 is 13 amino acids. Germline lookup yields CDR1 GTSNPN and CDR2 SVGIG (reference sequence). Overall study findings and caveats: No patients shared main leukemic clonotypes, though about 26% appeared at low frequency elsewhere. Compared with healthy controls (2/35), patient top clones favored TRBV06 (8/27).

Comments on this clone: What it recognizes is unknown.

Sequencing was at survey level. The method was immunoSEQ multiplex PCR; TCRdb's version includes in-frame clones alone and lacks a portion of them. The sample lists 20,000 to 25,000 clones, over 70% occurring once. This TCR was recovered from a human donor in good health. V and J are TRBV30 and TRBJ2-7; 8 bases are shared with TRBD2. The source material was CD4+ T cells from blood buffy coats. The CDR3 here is CAWGSGGGYEQYF. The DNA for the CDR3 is TGTGCCTGGGGCTCGGGGGGGGGCTACGAGCAGTACTTC.